Sequencing of this TCR beta chain was carried out in a study of cytomegalovirus exposure and HLA in healthy donors. On this clone itself: Its antigen is currently unknown.

Trimming cost V 0 bases and J 7 bases; bases outside gene matches: 13. From germline, CDR1 is SGHRS and CDR2 YFSETQ. The CDR3 sequence is 17 residues long. Study observations and caveats: Accounts indicate the classifier identified cytomegalovirus status with strong specificity and sensitivity. Using a false discovery rate of 0.05, a later analysis showed that some 16,000 TCR beta sequences were associated with HLA alleles.

The PCR used 60 Vbeta and 13 Jbeta primers. Measured with immunoSEQ multiplex PCR; TCRdb has only the in-frame clones, and not every one. This table has 150,000 to 200,000 clones, about 75% appearing once. The source material was PBMCs. The J gene is TRBJ2-4, the V gene TRBV5-1; 7 bases are a match to TRBD1. The TCR comes from a young man in good health and CMV-seropositive. CDR3 amino acids: CASSLEVGGFLGNIQYF. CDR3 nucleotides: TGCGCCAGCAGCTTGGAGGTAGGGGGCTTCCTGGGGAACATTCAGTACTTC.